This TCR beta chain was sequenced for a study of shared clonotypes between healthy human individuals. This clone was recorded a few times. CDR3 length equals 13 residues. CDR1 and CDR2 (germline): SQVTM, ANQGSEA. V lost 7 bases, J lost 4 bases, and 15 bases lay in between. Naive CD8 cells comprised CD45RO-negative, CCR7-positively selected cells, excluding terminally differentiated effector memory CD45RA+ cells. Participating donors were healthy, HIV-negative adults free of recent acute infections or vaccinations. The method was immunoSEQ multiplex PCR; TCRdb's version includes in-frame clones alone and lacks a portion of them. The sample carries a few million clones, roughly 95% recorded once.

This clonotype was sampled from a man in his late teens or twenties in good health. Some clones in this sample may be carry-over from other donors' samples. The sample comprised naive CD8+ T cells from PBMCs. The chain joins TRBV29-1 to TRBJ2-3; D unclear. In DNA, the CDR3 is TGCAGCGGATGGGCTGGTGGGGCAGATACGCAGTATTTT. It translates to CSGWAGGADTQYF.